This is a list of T cell receptor beta chains from one sample in a study of shared clonotypes between healthy human individuals. Repertoires were generated with immunoSEQ multiplex PCR, while TCRdb's copy carries only in-frame clones and drops some. The data hold 2 million to 2.5 million clones, with roughly 94% observed a single time. Sequencing was done on a sample of naive CD4+ T cells sorted from blood. Every receptor here comes from a man aged 18-30 years in good health. Each CDR3 is given with its conserved first and last residue. D genes are given only for firm matches. Rows give clone size only sometimes, using once, few, many, or a class for an expanded clone.

v_call,cdr3_length,d_call,clone_size,j_call,cdr3_aa,cdr3_nt
TRBV10-3,15,TRBD2,-,TRBJ2-5,CAISAGLADQETQYF,TGTGCCATCAGTGCCGGACTAGCGGACCAAGAGACCCAGTACTTC
TRBV5-1,11,-,-,TRBJ2-3,CASSLFGTQYF,TGCGCCAGCAGCTTGTTCGGTACGCAGTATTTT
TRBV18,15,TRBD1,-,TRBJ2-7,CASSLGTGGSYEQYF,TGTGCCAGCTCACTGGGGACAGGGGGCTCCTACGAGCAGTACTTC
TRBV7-2,16,TRBD2,-,TRBJ2-7,CASSGRLAKSSYEQYF,TGTGCCAGCAGCGGCAGACTAGCGAAGAGCTCCTACGAGCAGTACTTC
TRBV21-1,13,-,-,TRBJ1-2,CASSSLGPYGYTF,TGTGCCAGCAGCTCTTTGGGCCCGTATGGCTACACCTTC
TRBV19,17,TRBD1,-,TRBJ1-4,CASSGLDRGLSNEKLFF,TGTGCCAGTAGCGGACTTGACAGGGGGTTAAGTAATGAAAAACTGTTTTTT
TRBV2,14,TRBD1,-,TRBJ1-2,CASRDRGNGYGYTF,TGTGCCAGCAGAGACAGGGGAAACGGCTATGGCTACACCTTC
TRBV7-9,15,-,-,TRBJ2-2,CASSPRVLYTGELFF,TGTGCCAGCAGCCCCCGGGTCCTATACACCGGGGAGCTGTTTTTT
TRBV5-1,12,-,once,TRBJ2-7,CASADSTYEQYF,TGCGCCAGCGCGGACAGCACCTACGAGCAGTACTTC
TRBV2,15,TRBD1,-,TRBJ1-4,CASSDRTGGGEKLFF,TGTGCCAGCAGTGATCGGACAGGGGGCGGTGAAAAACTGTTTTTT
TRBV19,15,TRBD1,-,TRBJ1-6,CASSPPGQGGSPLHF,TGTGCCAGTAGTCCCCCGGGACAGGGCGGTTCACCCCTCCACTTT
TRBV10-1,15,TRBD2,-,TRBJ2-1,CASSEPTSGNNEQFF,TGCGCCAGCAGTGAGCCGACTAGCGGGAACAATGAGCAGTTCTTC
TRBV7-2,14,TRBD1,-,TRBJ1-6,CASSSGTGGGPLHF,TGTGCCAGCAGCTCCGGGACAGGGGGGGGACCCCTCCACTTT
TRBV10-3,14,-,-,TRBJ2-7,CATTGGGLRREEYF,TGTGCCACCACGGGCGGGGGCTTACGGCGCGAGGAGTACTTC
TRBV7-9,15,-,once,TRBJ1-5,CASRRRPLGNQPQHF,TGTGCCAGCAGGCGCCGGCCCCTCGGCAATCAGCCCCAGCATTTT
TRBV2,13,-,-,TRBJ2-3,CASIREHTDTQYF,TGTGCCAGCATCCGGGAGCACACAGATACGCAGTATTTT
TRBV28,14,-,-,TRBJ2-7,CASKLPGPPYEQYF,TGTGCCAGCAAACTTCCGGGACCGCCCTACGAGCAGTACTTC
TRBV19,19,TRBD2,-,TRBJ2-1,CASSITAGTSGRGGNEQFF,TGTGCCAGTAGTATCACCGCGGGGACTAGCGGGAGAGGCGGGAATGAGCAGTTCTTC
TRBV29-1,12,-,-,TRBJ2-3,CSAPDGTDTQYF,TGCAGCGCTCCGGACGGCACAGATACGCAGTATTTT
TRBV5-1,17,-,-,TRBJ2-6,CASSGLAASSGANVLTF,TGCGCCAGCAGCGGCCTAGCTGCCAGCTCTGGGGCCAACGTCCTGACTTTC
TRBV4-1,16,-,-,TRBJ2-7,CASSPPGLPFSYEQYF,TGCGCCAGCAGTCCACCCGGACTACCTTTCTCCTACGAGCAGTACTTC
TRBV7-2,14,-,-,TRBJ1-2,CASSLVGLGYGYTF,TGTGCCAGCAGCTTAGTAGGTTTGGGCTATGGCTACACCTTC
TRBV20-1,10,-,-,TRBJ1-5,CSAESEIQHF,TGCAGTGCCGAGTCGGAGATCCAGCATTTT
TRBV6-1,13,TRBD1,-,TRBJ1-1,CASSGQGATEAFF,TGTGCCAGCAGTGGACAGGGGGCAACTGAAGCTTTCTTT
TRBV7-9,14,-,-,TRBJ1-6,CASSSGPSDSPLHF,TGTGCCAGCAGCTCGGGACCATCGGATTCACCCCTCCACTTT
TRBV10-3,13,TRBD1,-,TRBJ2-5,CAISYRGQETQYF,TGTGCCATCAGTTACAGGGGGCAAGAGACCCAGTACTTC
TRBV5-1,14,-,once,TRBJ1-4,CASSVGGGNEKLFF,TGCGCCAGCAGCGTTGGAGGGGGAAATGAAAAACTGTTTTTT
TRBV7-2,13,-,-,TRBJ2-2,CASSGRATGELFF,TGTGCCAGCAGCGGGCGGGCCACCGGGGAGCTGTTTTTT
TRBV19,13,-,few,TRBJ1-2,CASSIDRSDGYTF,TGTGCCAGTAGTATCGACCGCTCGGATGGCTACACCTTC
TRBV11-2,15,-,-,TRBJ1-5,CASSSGFGNNQPQHF,TGTGCCAGCAGCTCAGGGTTCGGGAACAATCAGCCCCAGCATTTT
TRBV4-1,15,TRBD1,-,TRBJ1-2,CASSPTGAKNYGYTF,TGCGCCAGCAGCCCGACAGGGGCGAAGAACTATGGCTACACCTTC
TRBV7-2,15,-,-,TRBJ1-2,CASSFSWEANYGYTF,TGTGCCAGCAGCTTCTCGTGGGAAGCTAACTATGGCTACACCTTC
TRBV28,14,-,-,TRBJ1-2,CASSNPTVFYGYTF,TGTGCCAGCAGTAACCCGACAGTATTCTATGGCTACACCTTC
TRBV9,15,-,-,TRBJ2-3,CASSGAGGRTDTQYF,TGTGCCAGCAGCGGGGCCGGGGGACGCACAGATACGCAGTATTTT
TRBV9,13,-,-,TRBJ2-7,CASSVGNSYEQYF,TGTGCCAGCAGCGTAGGGAACTCCTACGAGCAGTACTTC